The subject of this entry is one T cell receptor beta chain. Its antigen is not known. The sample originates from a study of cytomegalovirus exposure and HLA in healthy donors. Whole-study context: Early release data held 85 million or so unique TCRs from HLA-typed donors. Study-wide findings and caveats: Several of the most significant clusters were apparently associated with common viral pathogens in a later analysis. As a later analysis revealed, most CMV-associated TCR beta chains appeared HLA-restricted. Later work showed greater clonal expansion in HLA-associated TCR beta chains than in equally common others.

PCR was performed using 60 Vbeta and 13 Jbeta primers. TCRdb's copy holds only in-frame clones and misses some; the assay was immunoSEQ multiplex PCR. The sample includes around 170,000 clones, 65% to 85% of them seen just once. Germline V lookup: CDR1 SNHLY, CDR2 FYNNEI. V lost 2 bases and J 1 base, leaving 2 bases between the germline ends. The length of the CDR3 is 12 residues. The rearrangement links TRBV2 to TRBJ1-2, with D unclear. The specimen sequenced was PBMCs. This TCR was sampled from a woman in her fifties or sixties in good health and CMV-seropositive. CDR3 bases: TGTGCCAGCAGTGAACATAACTATGGCTACACCTTC. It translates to CASSEHNYGYTF.